This T cell receptor beta chain was found in a study of blood T cell repertoires in COVID-19. Background on the study: Samples of COVID-19 (acute and convalescent) were obtained from the United States, Italy and Spain. In each case, the material was cDNA or gDNA derived from T cells, B-cell-depleted T cells, or PBMCs.

In the authors' methods: Scientists estimated how many nucleated cells there were by amplifying reference gene primers. The assay was immunoSEQ multiplex PCR, and TCRdb's table has in-frame clones only and misses some. V and J calls and clone size come straight from that table; D and trimming were deduced from the DNA. Of 120,000 or so clones listed, roughly 80% were seen once; the top ten hold 1.5% to 2%. V was shortened by 5 bases and J by 2 bases, with 14 bases between the two germline ends. Germline lookup yields CDR1 MDHEN and CDR2 SYDVKM. The CDR3 consists of 15 residues. This rearrangement joins TRBV28 to TRBJ2-3, with a possible D match to TRBD1 (6 bases). Sequenced input: peripheral blood. This clonotype was obtained from a man between 65 and 80 years old with acute or convalescent COVID-19. The CDR3 spells CASSDGQLYTDTQYF. The CDR3 bases are TGTGCCAGCAGTGATGGACAGCTTTACACAGATACGCAGTATTTT. Full variable domain (missing parts from reference TRBV28 and TRBJ2-3): DVKVTQSSRYLVKRTGEKVFLECVQDMDHENMFWYRQDPGLGLRLIYFSYDVKMKEKGDIPEGYSVSREKKERFSLILESASTNQTSMYLCASSDGQLYTDTQYFGPGTRLTVL.